This T cell receptor beta chain was recorded in a study of cytomegalovirus exposure and HLA in healthy donors. This clone was observed a single time. Its antigen is still unknown. Study results and caveats: Information on immune exposure was restricted to one variable (CMV serostatus). Near-uniform donor sequencing depth was presumed by presence/absence analyses. V- and J-gene trimming in TCR beta was tied to a missense DCLRE1C variant by an analysis performed later.

PCR involved 60 Vbeta and 13 Jbeta primers. This table comes from immunoSEQ multiplex PCR, and its TCRdb copy is limited to in-frame clones, with some not included. This sample has a few hundred thousand clones, with around 79% found just once. The TCR was taken from a girl aged 2 to 9 in good health and CMV-seronegative. The sample taken for sequencing was PBMCs.

CDR3 nucleotides: TGTGCCAGCTCACCACCGGGACATAACACCATATATTTT. Protein product: CASSPPGHNTIYF. This chain joins TRBV18 and TRBJ1-3; weak D call: TRBD1 (6 bases). The CDR3 spans 13 residues. Germline V lookup: CDR1 KGHSH, CDR2 LQKENI. The V gene lost 0 bases and the J gene lost 7 bases, with 7 bases spanning the gap.